A selection of T cell receptor beta chains follows, all from one sample in a study of blood T cell repertoires in COVID-19. Libraries were prepared by immunoSEQ multiplex PCR; TCRdb keeps only in-frame clonotypes and omits some of them. The sample contains about 270,000 clones, about 91% of which appear only once. Input material: PBMCs or T cells enriched from blood (not recorded which). The receptor source for this set is a woman aged 40 to 49 with acute COVID-19. Both conserved end residues are part of each CDR3. D genes are given only for firm matches. Size values are once, few and many counts, or a class for expanded clones, and some rows have none.

v_call	j_call	d_call	clone_size	cdr3_nt	cdr3_aa
TRBV15	TRBJ1-4	NA	NA	TGTGCCACCAGCAGAGAGGGGGAGGGAGGCGAAAAACTGTTTTTT	CATSREGEGGEKLFF
TRBV30	TRBJ2-2	TRBD2	NA	TGTGCCTGGAGACTAGCGGGAGGGCCCGCGAACACCGGGGAGCTGTTTTTT	CAWRLAGGPANTGELFF
TRBV19	TRBJ1-6	NA	NA	TGTGCCATTGGGGATGGAGGTTCACCCCTCCACTTT	CAIGDGGSPLHF
TRBV5-1	TRBJ1-5	TRBD1	NA	TGCGCCAGCAGCTCCGGGACGAACAGGGGGCACGAGCCCCAGCATTTT	CASSSGTNRGHEPQHF
TRBV12-3/TRBV12-4	TRBJ1-1	NA	NA	TGTGCCAGCAGCGACAGATGGGACACTGAAGCTTTCTTT	CASSDRWDTEAFF
TRBV7-9	TRBJ2-5	NA	NA	TGTGCCAGCAGCACTACCGGGTTGCAAGAGACCCAGTACTTC	CASSTTGLQETQYF
TRBV27	TRBJ1-2	NA	NA	TGTGCCAGCAGCCAATATGGGCCTTCGGACGGGGTGGGCTATGGCTACACCTTC	CASSQYGPSDGVGYGYTF
TRBV5-8	TRBJ2-3	TRBD2	few	TGTGCCAGCAGCTTAGGGACTAGCGGGTACACAGATACGCAGTATTTT	CASSLGTSGYTDTQYF
TRBV3-1/TRBV3-2	TRBJ1-4	NA	NA	TGTGCCAGCAGCGAAGACGGTGAAAAACTGTTTTTT	CASSEDGEKLFF
TRBV11-2	TRBJ1-5	NA	few	TGTGCCAGCAGCTTAGTGGGTCAGGGAAATCAGCCCCAGCATTTT	CASSLVGQGNQPQHF
TRBV7-2	TRBJ1-2	NA	NA	TGTGCCAGCAGCTTAGACAGAGTTAAGGGCTACACCTTC	CASSLDRVKGYTF
TRBV9	TRBJ2-1	TRBD2	once	TGTGCCAGCAGCCCCGGGACTACCCACTTTCTGAATGAGCAGTTCTTC	CASSPGTTHFLNEQFF
TRBV6-5	TRBJ2-7	NA	NA	TGTGCCAGCAGTTACTCGCCTAGCGAGCCCTACGAGCAGTACTTC	CASSYSPSEPYEQYF
TRBV11-2	TRBJ2-2	TRBD2	NA	TGTGCCAGCGCAGGTTTGCGGGAGATCGGGGAGCTGTTTTTT	CASAGLREIGELFF
TRBV28	TRBJ2-3	TRBD2	NA	TGTGCCAGCAGCAATCGGGAGGCCACGCAGTATTTT	CASSNREATQYF
TRBV11-2	TRBJ2-7	NA	NA	TGTGCCAGCAGCTTAGATCCTATTGGAGACTACGAGCAGTACTTC	CASSLDPIGDYEQYF
TRBV7-9	TRBJ2-5	TRBD2	NA	TGTGCCAGCGGACTAGCGGGAGAGGTGGAGACCCAGTACTTC	CASGLAGEVETQYF
TRBV7-8	TRBJ2-1	TRBD2	once	TGTGCCAGCAGCTCCCACCTCGGCGGGAGGGCCGATGAGCAGTTCTTC	CASSSHLGGRADEQFF
TRBV14	TRBJ2-7	TRBD2	NA	TGTGCCAGCAGTCCCCGTCTAGCGGTGTACGAGCAGTACTTC	CASSPRLAVYEQYF
TRBV13	TRBJ2-2	TRBD1	NA	TGTGCCAGCAGCTCATCTGGGGACAGGGGGTTCACCGGGGAGCTGTTTTTT	CASSSSGDRGFTGELFF
TRBV29-1	TRBJ1-2	NA	NA	TGCAGCGTTGAAGGGCGGGGGGGCTACACCTTC	CSVEGRGGYTF
TRBV7-8	TRBJ1-1	NA	NA	TGTGCCAGCAGCTTAGGGGGGCGAGGGACTGAAGCTTTCTTT	CASSLGGRGTEAFF
TRBV6-5	TRBJ2-5	NA	once	TGTGCCAGCATGGGCTATGGAGAGACCCAGTACTTC	CASMGYGETQYF
TRBV24-1	TRBJ2-3	NA	NA	TGTGCCACCGGAGATCAGGGGGGCGCGCTTGAAGATACGCAGTATTTT	CATGDQGGALEDTQYF
TRBV30	TRBJ2-3	NA	NA	TGTGCCTGGGGGAGGGGGGGGAGCACAGATACGCAGTATTTT	CAWGRGGSTDTQYF
TRBV28	TRBJ2-1	NA	NA	TGTGCCAGTCGGGTTTACAATGAGCAGTTCTTC	CASRVYNEQFF
TRBV19	TRBJ2-2	NA	once	TGTGCCAGTAGTCCGTGGGACACCACCGGGGAGCTGTTTTTT	CASSPWDTTGELFF
TRBV19	TRBJ2-5	NA	NA	TGTGCCAGTAGTATGGAGGGCAGTGGCTACCAAGAGACCCAGTACTTC	CASSMEGSGYQETQYF
TRBV10-3	TRBJ1-2	NA	few	TGTGCCATCAGTGCGGTCGATTATGGCTACACCTTC	CAISAVDYGYTF
TRBV6-9	TRBJ1-4	TRBD1	NA	TGTGCCAGCAAGGGGTACAGGGGGCCTAATGAAAAACTGTTTTTT	CASKGYRGPNEKLFF
TRBV27	TRBJ2-7	TRBD1	NA	TGTGCCAGCGCACCCGGGACAGGTACCTACGAGCAGTACTTC	CASAPGTGTYEQYF
TRBV4-1	TRBJ2-5	TRBD1	NA	TGCGCCAGCAGCCAACAGACAGGGCAAGAGACCCAGTACTTC	CASSQQTGQETQYF
TRBV19	TRBJ1-3	NA	NA	TGTGCCAGTAGTGCAGGCTCTGGAAACACCATATATTTT	CASSAGSGNTIYF
TRBV30	TRBJ2-5	TRBD2	NA	TGTGCCTGGAGCCGGGGGGGATTGGAAGAGACCCAGTACTTC	CAWSRGGLEETQYF
TRBV2	TRBJ1-2	NA	NA	TGTGCCAGCAGTGAAGGCTGGAGGGATGGCTACACCTTC	CASSEGWRDGYTF
TRBV10-2	TRBJ2-1	TRBD2	NA	TGCGCCAGCACGGGACTAGCGGACGGGACAGGTGAGCAGTTCTTC	CASTGLADGTGEQFF
TRBV7-9	TRBJ2-7	TRBD2	NA	TGTGCCAGCAGCTCAGCGGGAGCCTACGAGCAGTACTTC	CASSSAGAYEQYF
TRBV20-1	TRBJ2-3	NA	NA	TGCAGTGCTAGTTCAGGCGGGAGCACAGATACGCAGTATTTT	CSASSGGSTDTQYF
TRBV5-1	TRBJ2-1	TRBD2	NA	TGCGCCAGCAGCTTGGAACTAGCGGGAAACAATGAGCAGTTCTTC	CASSLELAGNNEQFF
TRBV10-3	TRBJ1-4	NA	NA	TGTGCCATCAGTGATACAGGTCTTGAAAAACTGTTTTTT	CAISDTGLEKLFF
TRBV29-1	TRBJ1-1	NA	few	TGCAGCGTTGTCCAGGGCTTCACTGAAGCTTTCTTT	CSVVQGFTEAFF
TRBV7-7	TRBJ2-3	NA	few	TGTGCTAGCAGCTTAGGATCAGGGATAACTAGCACAGATACGCAGTATTTT	CASSLGSGITSTDTQYF
TRBV28	TRBJ2-5	NA	NA	TGTGCCAGCAGTTTATCGCAGTTTGCGGGAGAGACCCAGTACTTC	CASSLSQFAGETQYF
TRBV5-1	TRBJ1-2	NA	NA	TGCGCCAGCAGCTTGGCGGACGCGGGGGCCTGGGGCTACACCTTC	CASSLADAGAWGYTF